These 26 T cell receptor beta chains were all obtained from the same sample, sequenced in a study of OX40 agonist ivuxolimab in advanced cancers. The method behind the library was the immunoSEQ multiplex PCR assay. TCRdb provides this immuneACCESS table in a form limited to in-frame rearrangements. Some clones are lacking; in checked studies, under half of them reflect an unresolved V gene, and why the rest are absent is not known. The sample has around 100,000 clones on record, about 91% of them singletons. The top ten clonotypes cover 0.15% to 0.2% of the sample. This material consisted of CD4+ or CD8+ T cells sorted from blood, taken in a trial of the OX40 agonist ivuxolimab. These receptors came from an adult with an advanced solid tumor such as melanoma, head and neck, liver or kidney cancer.

This clone was observed a few times. J is TRBJ1-2 and V is TRBV30, with 8 bases that match TRBD1. CDR1 is GTSNPN and CDR2 is SVGIG in the germline V gene (reference sequence). Unmatched junction bases numbered 8, after V lost 7 bases and J lost 4 bases. CDR3 length equals 13 residues. CDR3 in DNA: TGTGCCTATGCCCGGGACAGGCCCTATGGCTACACCTTC. The encoded protein is CAYARDRPYGYTF. The entire variable domain, with the rest obtained from reference TRBV30 and TRBJ1-2, is as follows: SQTIHQWPATLVQPVGSPLSLECTVEGTSNPNLYWYRQAAGRGLQLLFYSVGIGQISSEVPQNLSASRPQDRQFILSSKKLLLSDSGFYLCAYARDRPYGYTFGSGTRLTVV.

The chain links TRBV5-4 to TRBJ1-1; a possible D gene is TRBD1 (5 bases). Germline V CDR1 and CDR2: SGHNT, YYREEE (reference sequence). The ends were cut back, 4 bases at V and 5 bases at J, with 15 bases in the middle. The length of the CDR3 is 14 residues. CDR3 DNA sequence: TGTGCCAGCAGCCCGAGGGGAGGAACGACTGAAGCTTTCTTT. Translation: CASSPRGGTTEAFF.

V usage is TRBV30 and J usage is TRBJ1-1; weak D call: TRBD1 (5 bases). CDR1 is GTSNPN and CDR2 is SVGIG in the germline V gene (reference sequence). V lost 2 bases and J 0 bases, leaving 16 bases between the germline ends. This CDR3 has 16 residues. The CDR3 bases are TGTGCCTGGAGTCCTCCCAGTCCCAGGGTGAACACTGAAGCTTTCTTT. Translation gives CAWSPPSPRVNTEAFF.

The CDR3, as DNA: TGTGCCAGCAGTCAGCGACTAGCGGAGAGCACAGATACGCAGTATTTT. Encoded protein: CASSQRLAESTDTQYF. J is TRBJ2-3 and V is TRBV11-2; 9 bases map to TRBD2. V gave up 6 bases and J gave up 0 bases; unmatched junction bases: 7. This CDR3 spans 16 amino acids. The germline gives CDR1 SGHAT, CDR2 FQNNGV. The full variable domain, with the rest looked up from reference TRBV11-2 and TRBJ2-3, is EAGVAQSPRYKIIEKRQSVAFWCNPISGHATLYWYQQILGQGPKLLIQFQNNGVVDDSQLPKDRFSAERLKGVDSTLKIQPAKLEDSAVYLCASSQRLAESTDTQYFGPGTRLTVL.

The V gene is TRBV2, the J gene TRBJ2-2; TRBD1 is a possible D gene (5 bases). The CDR3 has 13 amino acids. Between the trimmed V and J ends, which lost 6 bases and 3 bases, there was a span of 8 bases. Germline CDR1 is SNHLY and CDR2 is FYNNEI. The chain's CDR3 is CASRDTYTGELFF. CDR3 sequence (DNA): TGTGCCAGCAGGGACACCTACACCGGGGAGCTGTTTTTT.

This chain links TRBV19 with TRBJ1-1, with 10 bases fitting TRBD1. Germline V gives CDR1 LNHDA, CDR2 SQIVND (reference sequence). There are 16 residues in the CDR3. J lost 1 base, V lost 7 bases, and 9 bases had no gene match. In DNA, the CDR3 is TGTGCCAGTACGTCCGGGACAGGGGACCGGAACACTGAAGCTTTCTTT. It encodes CASTSGTGDRNTEAFF.

The chain uses TRBV27 and TRBJ2-7, with TRBD2 matching over 8 bases. The CDR3 sequence is 17 residues long. Germline V gene sequence: CDR1 MNHEY, CDR2 SMNVEV (reference sequence). J was trimmed by 4 bases and V by 6 bases; bases with no gene match: 17. CDR3 sequence: CASSQTGSGTRMYEQYF. DNA of the CDR3: TGTGCCAGCAGCCAAACAGGGTCTGGGACTAGGATGTACGAGCAGTACTTC.

This chain connects TRBV30 to TRBJ2-1; TRBD2 matches at 8 bases. The CDR3 is 12 residues long. V was clipped by 4 bases and J by 13 bases; unmatched bases: 9. Germline values: CDR1 GTSNPN, CDR2 SVGIG (reference sequence). The CDR3: CAWIGGTSRQFF. In nucleotides, the CDR3 is TGTGCCTGGATCGGGGGGACTAGTAGACAGTTCTTC. The variable domain in full, with the rest retrieved from reference TRBV30 and TRBJ2-1, is SQTIHQWPATLVQPVGSPLSLECTVEGTSNPNLYWYRQAAGRGLQLLFYSVGIGQISSEVPQNLSASRPQDRQFILSSKKLLLSDSGFYLCAWIGGTSRQFFGPGTRLTVL.

V is TRBV5-1 and J is TRBJ2-3; D gene unclear. Per germline, CDR1 SGHRS and CDR2 YFSETQ. The CDR3 is made up of 19 amino acids. The ends were cut back, 4 bases at V and 0 bases at J, with 24 bases in the middle. The CDR3 is CASSPIALGPGSSTDTQYF. For the CDR3, the DNA is TGCGCCAGCAGCCCCATAGCCTTAGGGCCGGGCTCTAGCACAGATACGCAGTATTTT.

This rearrangement joins TRBV4-2 to TRBJ1-4; TRBD1 is a possible D gene (5 bases). Deletions cut 2 bases from V and 5 bases from J, with 12 bases between. From germline, CDR1 is LGHNA and CDR2 YNFKEQ. This CDR3 has 15 amino acids. The CDR3 reads CASSQPGTENEKLFF. The CDR3 DNA reads TGTGCCAGCAGCCAACCCGGGACCGAGAATGAAAAACTGTTTTTT.

The chain carries TRBV6-6 and TRBJ2-7; D tentatively reads TRBD1 or TRBD2 (5 bases each). Germline V gene data show CDR1 as MNHNY and CDR2 as SVGAGI (reference sequence). V dropped 4 bases and J dropped 7 bases, with 14 bases sitting between them. The CDR3 sequence is 13 residues long. CDR3 protein: CASSLIDEGEQYF. DNA for the CDR3: TGTGCCAGCAGTTTGATTGATGAGGGGGAGCAGTACTTC.

The chain employs TRBV14 and TRBJ2-7; 7 bases line up with TRBD2. Looked up from germline, CDR1 is SGHDN and CDR2 is FVKESK. Trimming took 3 bases from V and 1 from J; bases not matched to a gene: 12. This CDR3 spans 17 amino acids. CDR3 nucleotide sequence: TGTGCCAGCAGCCAGGCGGTGGGGGGGATCGGTTCCTACGAGCAGTACTTC. It specifies CASSQAVGGIGSYEQYF.

A few counts support this clone. The genes are TRBV12-1 and TRBJ2-1; the D segment call TRBD2 is taken from the table without a DNA check. TRBV12-1 is shown as a pseudogene. The CDR3 consists of 12 residues. In DNA form, the CDR3 reads TGTGCCAGGGGGGGGGACCACAATGAGCAGTTCTTC. It specifies CARGGDHNEQFF.

The CDR3 region has the DNA TGTGCCAGCAACAGATTTAGCGGGTCCTCCTACGAGCAGTACTTC. This encodes CASNRFSGSSYEQYF. The chain joins TRBV6-5 to TRBJ2-7, with TRBD2 matching over 7 bases. CDR1 is MNHEY, CDR2 SVGAGI, per germline. The CDR3 has 15 residues. Trimming cost V 7 bases and J 0 bases; bases outside gene matches: 9.

The rearrangement links TRBV7-9 to TRBJ2-7; D is unclear. The CDR3 loop spans 13 amino acids. Germline V gene data show CDR1 as SEHNR and CDR2 as FQNEAQ (reference sequence). V dropped 8 bases and J dropped 7 bases, with 18 bases sitting between them. The CDR3 sequence is CASGIAVGWEQYF. In DNA form, the CDR3 reads TGTGCCAGCGGAATAGCCGTGGGTTGGGAGCAGTACTTC.

This sequence joins TRBV29-1 and TRBJ2-7; unclear D gene. Germline loops: CDR1 SQVTM, CDR2 ANQGSEA. Trimming left V 4 bases short and J 0 bases short, with 7 bases between. This CDR3 region has 12 residues. The CDR3 here is CSVADGSYEQYF. In DNA, the CDR3 is TGCAGCGTTGCTGACGGCTCCTACGAGCAGTACTTC.

The rearrangement uses TRBV6-1 and TRBJ1-1, with TRBD1 matching over 8 bases. This CDR3 is built from 15 residues. Per the germline V gene, CDR1 is MNHNS and CDR2 is SASEGT. V lost 5 bases, J lost 4 bases, and 9 bases stayed unmatched. As DNA, the CDR3 is TGTGCCAGCAGTCCAATGGACAGGGTCGCCACTGAAGCTTTCTTT. It translates to CASSPMDRVATEAFF.

This sequence joins TRBV30 and TRBJ1-1; unclear D gene. The CDR3 runs 12 residues. CDR1 is GTSNPN, CDR2 SVGIG, per germline (reference sequence). Between the trimmed V and J ends, which lost 3 bases and 1 base, there was a span of 6 bases. CDR3 loop: CAWSERNTEAFF. CDR3 sequence (DNA): TGTGCCTGGAGCGAGCGGAACACTGAAGCTTTCTTT.

The chain combines TRBV2 with TRBJ2-4; 12 bases fit TRBD2. Germline V lookup: CDR1 SNHLY, CDR2 FYNNEI. The trim removed 4 bases at V and 0 bases at J, leaving 4 bases unmatched. This CDR3 has 17 residues. The CDR3 nucleotides are TGTGCCAGCAGTGTGTTGGGACTAGCGGGAGCCAAAAACATTCAGTACTTC. The encoded protein is CASSVLGLAGAKNIQYF.

This chain links TRBV25-1 with TRBJ2-3; 15 positions match TRBD2. V trimming: 5 bases; J trimming: 3 bases; junction bases outside the gene matches: 6. This CDR3 contains 17 residues. CDR1 and CDR2 (germline): MGHDK, SYGVNS. The CDR3 coding sequence is TGTGCCAGCAGTCTCCCCGGGACTAGCGGGAGGACAGATACGCAGTATTTT. The encoded protein is CASSLPGTSGRTDTQYF.

CDR3: CASSTDRGSYEQYF. The DNA of the CDR3 is TGTGCCAGTAGTACAGACAGGGGCTCCTACGAGCAGTACTTC. The chain is built from TRBV19 and TRBJ2-7, with 8 bases aligning to TRBD1. This CDR3 has 14 residues. The J segment lost 0 bases and the V segment lost 4 bases, leaving 2 bases of the junction unmatched. Germline CDR1 and CDR2: LNHDA and SQIVND (reference sequence).

The gene calls are TRBV1 and TRBJ1-3; TRBD1 was called by the table and not checked on the DNA. TRBV1 is annotated as a pseudogene. This CDR3 has 17 amino acids. For the CDR3, the DNA is TGCACCAGCAGCCAAGCGGGGACAGGAAGCTCTGGAAACACCATATATTTT. Amino acid sequence: CTSSQAGTGSSGNTIYF.

The chain has TRBV4-2 and TRBJ2-6, with D perhaps matching TRBD2 (5 bases). Per germline, CDR1 LGHNA and CDR2 YNFKEQ. There are 16 residues in the CDR3. The V and J ends lost 0 bases and 2 bases respectively, with 8 bases between them. DNA for the CDR3: TGTGCCAGCAGCCAAGATAAGGGAGCTGGGGCCAACGTCCTGACTTTC. It is translated as CASSQDKGAGANVLTF.

The V gene is TRBV5-6, the J gene TRBJ2-7; D is unresolved. The CDR3 loop spans 14 amino acids. CDR1 SGHDT and CDR2 YYEEEE come from the germline V gene. Trimming took off 1 base at V and 4 bases at J, with 12 bases between the two ends. In DNA, the CDR3 is TGTGCCAGCAGCTTGTTCCAGTCCACATACGAGCAGTACTTC. Residues: CASSLFQSTYEQYF.

CDR3 nucleotide sequence: TGTGCCAGCAGCTTTGCGAAGGAAGCTACGCAGTATTTT. The encoded protein is CASSFAKEATQYF. The rearrangement uses TRBV12-1 and TRBJ2-3. TRBV12-1 is a listed pseudogene. This CDR3 contains 13 residues.

This clone was seen just once. J is TRBJ2-1 and V is TRBV7-2; no firm D call. There are 18 residues in the CDR3. Germline CDR1 reads SGHTA; CDR2 reads FQGNSA. V was clipped by 0 bases and J by 5 bases, with 20 bases between them. CDR3 amino acids: CASSLAAIRKGFDNEQFF. For the CDR3, the DNA is TGTGCCAGCAGCTTAGCGGCCATTCGTAAGGGATTTGACAATGAGCAGTTCTTC.